This T cell receptor beta chain was documented in a study of blood T cell repertoires in COVID-19. Assay: immunoSEQ multiplex PCR; the TCRdb copy retains only in-frame clones and omits some. The sample lists some 320,000 clones; roughly 85% were seen once. The V end lost 7 bases, the J end lost 6 bases, and 22 bases lay between the germline ends. Per the germline V gene, CDR1 is SEHNR and CDR2 is FQNEAQ (reference sequence). This CDR3 is built from 17 residues. Sequencing was done on a sample of peripheral blood. The clonotype originates from a human donor in a cohort sampled during active COVID-19. The V and J genes are TRBV7-9 and TRBJ1-6; D unresolved. The CDR3 DNA reads TGTGCCAGCATCTTGCTGGTAGGCACGAACAGTAATTCACCCCTCCACTTT. Its protein is CASILLVGTNSNSPLHF.